This T cell receptor (beta chain) is drawn from a study of T cell changes during pregnancy in multiple sclerosis. Generated by immunoSEQ multiplex PCR, the TCRdb table keeps only in-frame clones and is missing some. Of roughly 52,000 clones in the sample, 94% were seen once. Per the germline V gene, CDR1 is MGHDK and CDR2 is SYGVNS. The CDR3 is made up of 11 amino acids. Trimming pared 8 bases from V and 11 bases from J, leaving 15 bases between. This TCR was sampled from a female donor with multiple sclerosis, enrolled in a pregnancy study. The rearrangement uses TRBV25-1 and TRBJ1-1; D ambiguous. The sample was CD8+ T cells from peripheral blood mononuclear cells, taken before pregnancy. The CDR3 DNA reads TGTGCCAGCGCAACATGGTCCTGGGCTTTCTTT. Amino acids: CASATWSWAFF.